Listed below are T cell receptor beta chains from one sample, sequenced in a study of T cell changes during pregnancy in multiple sclerosis. Profiled with immunoSEQ multiplex PCR; TCRdb holds only in-frame clones, not every one. The sample has approximately 90,000 clones, just over 90% seen once. The sample here was peripheral blood, taken in the first trimester of pregnancy. These receptors originate from a female donor with multiple sclerosis, enrolled in a pregnancy study. Each CDR3 is given with its conserved first and last residue. The order of the fields is J gene, V gene, D gene, clone size, CDR3 length, CDR3 DNA, CDR3 protein. D genes are given only for firm matches. Clone sizes are given selectively: once, few, many, or a class where the clone is expanded.

J gene: TRBJ2-7; V gene: TRBV20-1; D gene: .; clone size: .; CDR3 length: 10; CDR3 DNA: TGCAGTGCTATGGGGGGCGAGCAGTACTTC; CDR3 protein: CSAMGGEQYF
J gene: TRBJ2-7; V gene: TRBV11-3; D gene: .; clone size: .; CDR3 length: 14; CDR3 DNA: TGTGCCAGCTACTCGGACAGAAGCTCCTACGAGCAGTACTTC; CDR3 protein: CASYSDRSSYEQYF
J gene: TRBJ2-3; V gene: TRBV28; D gene: TRBD2; clone size: .; CDR3 length: 18; CDR3 DNA: TGTGCCAGCAGTCCGGGACTAGCGGGAGACTGGGACACAGATACGCAGTATTTT; CDR3 protein: CASSPGLAGDWDTDTQYF
J gene: TRBJ1-2; V gene: TRBV28; D gene: TRBD1; clone size: few; CDR3 length: 17; CDR3 DNA: TGTGCCAGCAGCCGAACCGTACAGGGGAACCCTAACTATGGCTACACCTTC; CDR3 protein: CASSRTVQGNPNYGYTF
J gene: TRBJ2-1; V gene: TRBV2; D gene: TRBD2; clone size: .; CDR3 length: 16; CDR3 DNA: TGTGCCAGCAGTACACCGACTAGCGGGAGGTCAAGTGAGCAGTTCTTC; CDR3 protein: CASSTPTSGRSSEQFF
J gene: TRBJ1-5; V gene: TRBV28; D gene: TRBD1; clone size: .; CDR3 length: 16; CDR3 DNA: TGTGCCAGCAGTCAAAACTCCGGGACAGGATCTCAGCCCCAGCATTTT; CDR3 protein: CASSQNSGTGSQPQHF
J gene: TRBJ1-5; V gene: TRBV28; D gene: TRBD1; clone size: .; CDR3 length: 17; CDR3 DNA: TGTGCCAGCAGAATAACTCAGGGGGCGATTAGCAATCAGCCCCAGCATTTT; CDR3 protein: CASRITQGAISNQPQHF
J gene: TRBJ1-6; V gene: TRBV7-2; D gene: .; clone size: .; CDR3 length: 15; CDR3 DNA: TGTGCCAGCACCCTACGGCGGCAGACCAATTCACCCCTCCACTTT; CDR3 protein: CASTLRRQTNSPLHF
J gene: TRBJ1-5; V gene: TRBV5-6; D gene: .; clone size: .; CDR3 length: 16; CDR3 DNA: TGTGCCAGCAGCTCCCGCCGGGAGAGCTTAAATCAGCCCCAGCATTTT; CDR3 protein: CASSSRRESLNQPQHF
J gene: TRBJ2-5; V gene: TRBV7-2; D gene: TRBD2; clone size: .; CDR3 length: 14; CDR3 DNA: TGTGCCAGCAGCTGGGACTACGCACAAGAGACCCAGTACTTC; CDR3 protein: CASSWDYAQETQYF
J gene: TRBJ2-3; V gene: TRBV4-3; D gene: TRBD2; clone size: .; CDR3 length: 18; CDR3 DNA: TGCGCCAGCAGCCAAGGGTTAGCGCTAGCGGGGGTCACAGATACGCAGTATTTT; CDR3 protein: CASSQGLALAGVTDTQYF
J gene: TRBJ2-7; V gene: TRBV14; D gene: .; clone size: once; CDR3 length: 14; CDR3 DNA: TGTGCCAGCAGCCAAGGTGGGACTTGGGGCGAGCAGTACTTC; CDR3 protein: CASSQGGTWGEQYF
J gene: TRBJ2-7; V gene: TRBV7-8; D gene: .; clone size: few; CDR3 length: 14; CDR3 DNA: TGTGCCAGCAGCTCGGGGACACTAAACTACGAGCAGTACTTC; CDR3 protein: CASSSGTLNYEQYF
J gene: TRBJ2-7; V gene: TRBV2; D gene: TRBD1; clone size: .; CDR3 length: 14; CDR3 DNA: TGTGCCAGCAGCGACAGGGGCGGAACCTACGAGCAGTACTTC; CDR3 protein: CASSDRGGTYEQYF
J gene: TRBJ1-4; V gene: TRBV7-9; D gene: TRBD1; clone size: .; CDR3 length: 15; CDR3 DNA: TGTGCCAGCAGCTTAGCACAGGGGACTAATGAAAAACTGTTTTTT; CDR3 protein: CASSLAQGTNEKLFF
J gene: TRBJ2-1; V gene: TRBV7-9; D gene: TRBD2; clone size: once; CDR3 length: 14; CDR3 DNA: TGTGCCAGCAGCCCGGTGATAGCGGGAAATGAGCAGTTCTTC; CDR3 protein: CASSPVIAGNEQFF
J gene: TRBJ2-3; V gene: TRBV29-1; D gene: TRBD2; clone size: .; CDR3 length: 15; CDR3 DNA: TGCAGCGTGATCGGGCAGCGGGAGCTCGCAGATACGCAGTATTTT; CDR3 protein: CSVIGQRELADTQYF
J gene: TRBJ1-5; V gene: TRBV2; D gene: TRBD1; clone size: .; CDR3 length: 16; CDR3 DNA: TGTGCCAGCAGTGTTCCTGGACAGGGGTTTAGTCAGCCCCAGCATTTT; CDR3 protein: CASSVPGQGFSQPQHF
J gene: TRBJ2-7; V gene: TRBV10-2; D gene: TRBD2; clone size: .; CDR3 length: 16; CDR3 DNA: TGCGCCAGCTCCGGGGATGAGACTAGCGGGAGCTACGAGCAGTACTTC; CDR3 protein: CASSGDETSGSYEQYF
J gene: TRBJ1-1; V gene: TRBV10-3; D gene: .; clone size: .; CDR3 length: 17; CDR3 DNA: TGTGCCATCAGTGAGTACCGATCAACATACAGGGACACTGAAGCTTTCTTT; CDR3 protein: CAISEYRSTYRDTEAFF
J gene: TRBJ2-7; V gene: TRBV10-3; D gene: .; clone size: .; CDR3 length: 12; CDR3 DNA: TGTGCCATCAGTGAGGGAGGGTACGAGCAGTACTTC; CDR3 protein: CAISEGGYEQYF
J gene: TRBJ2-1; V gene: TRBV5-5; D gene: .; clone size: .; CDR3 length: 12; CDR3 DNA: TGTGCCAGCACGCTAGGTTTTAATGAGCAGTTCTTC; CDR3 protein: CASTLGFNEQFF
J gene: TRBJ2-6; V gene: TRBV7-3; D gene: .; clone size: .; CDR3 length: 15; CDR3 DNA: TGTGCCAGCAGCTTCGGAATAGCCGGGGCCAACGTCCTGACTTTC; CDR3 protein: CASSFGIAGANVLTF
J gene: TRBJ1-2; V gene: TRBV29-1; D gene: .; clone size: .; CDR3 length: 13; CDR3 DNA: TGCAGCGTCTACCTGGGGGGGGACTATGGCTACACCTTC; CDR3 protein: CSVYLGGDYGYTF
J gene: TRBJ2-1; V gene: TRBV2; D gene: TRBD2; clone size: .; CDR3 length: 12; CDR3 DNA: TGTGCCAGCAGCCCGGGGGGTGTAGAGCAGTTCTTC; CDR3 protein: CASSPGGVEQFF
J gene: TRBJ2-3; V gene: TRBV28; D gene: .; clone size: .; CDR3 length: 17; CDR3 DNA: TGTGCCAGCACCTTGAGGCCCTCCGGAAGTAGCACAGATACGCAGTATTTT; CDR3 protein: CASTLRPSGSSTDTQYF
J gene: TRBJ1-5; V gene: TRBV27; D gene: .; clone size: .; CDR3 length: 15; CDR3 DNA: TGTGCCAGCAGTTTAGCCAGGGGAGGCAATCAGCCCCAGCATTTT; CDR3 protein: CASSLARGGNQPQHF
J gene: TRBJ1-2; V gene: TRBV20-1; D gene: .; clone size: .; CDR3 length: 10; CDR3 DNA: TGCAGTGCTTGGGGGCAGGGCTACACCTTC; CDR3 protein: CSAWGQGYTF
J gene: TRBJ2-7; V gene: TRBV14; D gene: .; clone size: .; CDR3 length: 18; CDR3 DNA: TGTGCCAGCAGCCAAGATTTGGTTTTGGGGGGAGGCTCCTACGAGCAGTACTTC; CDR3 protein: CASSQDLVLGGGSYEQYF
J gene: TRBJ2-2; V gene: TRBV5-1; D gene: TRBD1; clone size: .; CDR3 length: 15; CDR3 DNA: TGCGCCAGCAGCTTGTTTGCAGGGGGCACCGGGGAGCTGTTTTTT; CDR3 protein: CASSLFAGGTGELFF
J gene: TRBJ2-4; V gene: TRBV5-4; D gene: .; clone size: once; CDR3 length: 15; CDR3 DNA: TGTGCCAGCAGCTTCAAAGGGAGAGCCAAAAACATTCAGTACTTC; CDR3 protein: CASSFKGRAKNIQYF
J gene: TRBJ2-1; V gene: TRBV5-6; D gene: .; clone size: .; CDR3 length: 12; CDR3 DNA: TGTGCCAGCAGCTTCAGGGAAAATGAGCAGTTCTTC; CDR3 protein: CASSFRENEQFF